The next 24 T cell receptor beta chains were all read from a single sample in a study of PD-L1 blockade in urothelial cancer. Profiling relied on immunoSEQ multiplex PCR, and the TCRdb table lists in-frame clones only, not all of them. Of roughly 60,000 clones listed, around 79% are singletons. Sample: PBMCs, taken around atezolizumab (anti-PD-L1) treatment. The receptors stem from a man in his 70s with urothelial cancer.

This chain joins TRBV10-2 and TRBJ2-7; possible D gene TRBD1, 5 bases. The CDR3 covers 15 residues. The V gene lost 3 bases and the J gene lost 1 base, with 13 bases spanning the gap. Germline V lookup: CDR1 WSHSY, CDR2 SAAADI. The CDR3 DNA reads as TGCGCCAGCAGTGAACAGGTAGTAGGTTCCTACGAGCAGTACTTC. Protein: CASSEQVVGSYEQYF.

The V gene is TRBV19, the J gene TRBJ1-2; D not resolved. This CDR3 comprises 14 residues. Trimming cost V 5 bases and J 8 bases, with 18 bases left between them. Germline V lookup: CDR1 LNHDA, CDR2 SQIVND (reference sequence). This chain's CDR3 is CASSGAPGEGGYTF. The CDR3 DNA is TGTGCCAGTAGTGGAGCCCCCGGGGAGGGCGGCTACACCTTC.

The rearrangement joins TRBV5-1 to TRBJ2-6, with 8 bases lining up with TRBD2. V gave up 0 bases and J gave up 2 bases; unmatched junction bases: 4. CDR1 is SGHRS, CDR2 YFSETQ, per germline. There are 17 residues in the CDR3. The CDR3 loop reads CASSLVLAAAGANVLTF. CDR3 in DNA: TGCGCCAGCAGCTTGGTACTAGCGGCCGCTGGGGCCAACGTCCTGACTTTC.

The genes are TRBV27 and TRBJ2-1; D is perhaps TRBD2 (5 bases). CDR1 is MNHEY, CDR2 SMNVEV, per germline (reference sequence). The CDR3 contains 14 residues. V lost 7 bases to trimming and J lost 1 base, with 11 bases between them. CDR3: CASTRSGSYNEQFF. The CDR3, as DNA: TGTGCCAGCACCAGAAGCGGTTCCTACAATGAGCAGTTCTTC.

This clone was counted a single time. J is TRBJ2-7 and V is TRBV5-1; 7 bases line up with TRBD2. The CDR3 loop spans 14 amino acids. V was clipped by 2 bases and J by 1 base; unmatched bases: 3. Germline CDR1 and CDR2: SGHRS and YFSETQ. The CDR3 bases are TGCGCCAGCAGCTTCCTAGCGGATTCCTACGAGCAGTACTTC. This translates into CASSFLADSYEQYF.

The chain recombines TRBV19 with TRBJ1-2; D is unresolved. V was shortened by 3 bases and J by 5 bases, with 10 bases between the two germline ends. This CDR3 has 13 residues. Per the germline V gene, CDR1 is LNHDA and CDR2 is SQIVND (reference sequence). The chain's CDR3 is CASSISPLYGYTF. The CDR3 DNA sequence: TGTGCCAGTAGTATCTCCCCCCTGTATGGCTACACCTTC. Full variable domain (outside the CDR3, taken from reference TRBV19 and TRBJ1-2): DGGITQSPKYLFRKEGQNVTLSCEQNLNHDAMYWYRQDPGQGLRLIYYSQIVNDFQKGDIAEGYSVSREKKESFPLTVTSAQKNPTAFYLCASSISPLYGYTFGSGTRLTVV.

This clone was seen more than once but under ten times. The chain employs TRBV29-1 and TRBJ1-1; tentative D call: TRBD1 (5 bases). Trimming left V 7 bases short and J 4 bases short, with 10 bases between. Germline V gene data show CDR1 as SQVTM and CDR2 as ANQGSEA. The CDR3 runs 11 residues. The CDR3 region has the DNA TGCAGCGGGGGGGAGAGCACTGAAGCTTTCTTT. It specifies CSGGESTEAFF.

The chain carries TRBV15 and TRBJ1-5; D possibly corresponds to TRBD1 (6 bases). Germline CDR1 is LNHNV and CDR2 is YYDKDF (reference sequence). Trimming removed 4 bases from V and 2 bases from J, with 12 bases in between. The CDR3 totals 15 residues. This chain's CDR3 is CATSIQGFGNQPQHF. The CDR3 coding sequence is TGTGCCACCAGCATCCAGGGGTTTGGCAATCAGCCCCAGCATTTT.

This clone was seen a few times. V and J are TRBV18 and TRBJ1-1; TRBD1 agrees at 8 bases. Losses at the gene ends were 2 bases for V and 4 bases for J; bases not matched to a gene: 6. Germline V gene lookup returns CDR1 KGHSH and CDR2 LQKENI. The CDR3 runs 15 residues. CDR3 nucleotides: TGTGCCAGCTCACCAGTTACACAGGGGGGCACTGAAGCTTTCTTT. Amino acids: CASSPVTQGGTEAFF.

The chain carries TRBV10-3 and TRBJ1-1, with TRBD1 as a possible D gene (5 bases). Per germline, CDR1 ENHRY and CDR2 SYGVKD. The CDR3 covers 14 residues. V gave up 3 bases and J gave up 6 bases, with 14 bases separating them. The CDR3 DNA reads TGTGCCATCAGTGACCTCGGGGGTCAGCCTGAAGCTTTCTTT. Amino acid sequence: CAISDLGGQPEAFF.

The chain links TRBV2 to TRBJ2-1, with D maybe TRBD2 (5 bases). V was cut by 5 bases and J by 6 bases, with 8 bases left in between. The CDR3 consists of 12 residues. Germline CDR1 and CDR2: SNHLY and FYNNEI. CDR3 loop: CASSQDSNEQFF. The CDR3 coding sequence is TGTGCCAGCAGTCAGGACTCCAATGAGCAGTTCTTC.

J is TRBJ2-1 and V is TRBV6-1; 7 positions match TRBD1. Germline assignment: CDR1 MNHNS and CDR2 SASEGT. This CDR3 is built from 14 residues. V lost 1 base to trimming and J lost 8 bases; unmatched junction nucleotides: 5. In DNA, the CDR3 is TGTGCCAGCAGTGAAGTTCGACAGGGTCATGAGCAGTTCTTC. Protein product: CASSEVRQGHEQFF.

Turning to this clone: An end of the junction does not agree with germline; a read error may underlie this. The chain recombines TRBV7-7 with TRBJ2-3; TRBD1 matches 11 bases. The CDR3 is 15 residues long. Germline V gene lookup returns CDR1 SSHAT and CDR2 FNYEAQ (reference sequence). The CDR3 reads CASSPGQGDTDTQYF. The CDR3 region has the DNA TGTGCTAGCAGCCCGGGACAGGGGGACACAGATACGCAGTATTTT.

The chain carries TRBV10-3 and TRBJ2-7, with TRBD2 identical over 10 bases. The CDR3 is 13 amino acids. The trim removed 9 bases at V and 2 bases at J, leaving 4 bases unmatched. In germline, CDR1 is ENHRY, CDR2 SYGVKD. CDR3 protein: CAIKREGPYEQYF. The CDR3 DNA reads as TGTGCCATAAAGCGGGAGGGTCCCTACGAGCAGTACTTC.

The gene calls are TRBV7-6 and TRBJ2-2; 8 nucleotides line up with TRBD1. CDR3 length: 15 residues. The germline V gene encodes CDR1 SGHVS and CDR2 FNYEAQ. The trim removed 5 bases at V and 5 bases at J, leaving 7 bases unmatched. CDR3 residues: CASSPTGELTGELFF. Here the CDR3 DNA reads TGTGCCAGCAGCCCGACAGGGGAGCTAACCGGGGAGCTGTTTTTT.

This clone was seen repeatedly, ten times or more. This chain links TRBV21-1 with TRBJ1-1. TRBV21-1 is classified as a pseudogene. The CDR3 contains 12 residues. The CDR3 here is CASSKWSPEAFF. The CDR3 DNA reads as TGTGCCAGCAGCAAATGGAGCCCTGAAGCTTTCTTT.

This chain connects TRBV18 to TRBJ1-4, with 8 bases identical to TRBD1. With V trimmed by 3 bases and J by 8 bases, 8 bases remained unmatched. The CDR3 loop spans 15 amino acids. Looked up from germline, CDR1 is KGHSH and CDR2 is LQKENI. CDR3 sequence: CASSPEVTGGEKLFF. CDR3 coding DNA: TGTGCCAGCTCACCTGAAGTAACAGGGGGGGAAAAACTGTTTTTT.

The chain employs TRBV28 and TRBJ2-1, with D possibly being TRBD1 (5 bases). There are 15 residues in the CDR3. Per the germline V gene, CDR1 is MDHEN and CDR2 is SYDVKM. V was pared by 7 bases and J by 7 bases, with 20 bases between. This chain's CDR3 is CASTPAGIVGNEQFF. In DNA, the CDR3 is TGTGCCAGCACTCCCGCAGGGATTGTAGGGAATGAGCAGTTCTTC.

The V and J genes are TRBV5-1 and TRBJ2-5; tentatively, D is TRBD2 (6 bases). There are 14 residues in the CDR3. The ends were cut back, 0 bases at V and 7 bases at J, with 13 bases in the middle. The germline gives CDR1 SGHRS, CDR2 YFSETQ. This chain's CDR3 is CASSLDGSGGTQYF. Here the CDR3 DNA reads TGCGCCAGCAGCTTGGACGGGAGCGGCGGGACCCAGTACTTC.

The rearrangement uses TRBV4-2 and TRBJ2-3; D remains ambiguous. V shed 4 bases and J shed 5 bases, with 7 bases lying between them. The length of the CDR3 is 12 residues. CDR1 is LGHNA and CDR2 is YNFKEQ in the germline V gene. Written as DNA, the CDR3 is TGTGCCAGCAGCCCACGGGTAGATACGCAGTATTTT. It is translated as CASSPRVDTQYF.

The sample holds one count of this clone. The genes are TRBV5-4 and TRBJ2-5; 10 bases match TRBD2. V was clipped by 1 base and J by 5 bases; unmatched bases: 8. The V gene's germline CDR1 is SGHNT and CDR2 YYREEE (reference sequence). The CDR3 is 16 residues long. Written as DNA, the CDR3 is TGTGCCAGCAGCTTGAGCCTAGCGGGAGCTCGGGAGACCCAGTACTTC. Its protein product is CASSLSLAGARETQYF. Full variable domain (remainder filled in from reference TRBV5-4 and TRBJ2-5): ETGVTQSPTHLIKTRGQQVTLRCSSQSGHNTVSWYQQALGQGPQFIFQYYREEENGRGNFPPRFSGLQFPNYSSELNVNALELDDSALYLCASSLSLAGARETQYFGPGTRLLVL.

This rearrangement joins TRBV15 to TRBJ2-1; 7 bases map to TRBD2. The CDR3 runs 15 residues. The germline CDR1 and CDR2 sequences are LNHNV and YYDKDF (reference sequence). The V gene end was trimmed by 3 bases and the J gene end by 6 bases; junction bases not matched to a gene: 8. This chain's CDR3 is CATSRGRESPNEQFF. As DNA, the CDR3 is TGTGCCACCAGCAGGGGGAGGGAGTCCCCCAATGAGCAGTTCTTC.

The V gene is TRBV7-3, the J gene TRBJ1-2; 9 positions match TRBD1. Germline V gene lookup returns CDR1 SGHTA and CDR2 FQGTGA. Germline trimming cut 2 bases from V and 3 bases from J; bases unmatched to any gene: 7. The CDR3 has 16 residues. CDR3 nucleotide sequence: TGTGCCAGCAGCTTAGGCCGACAGGGGGAGGACTATGGCTACACCTTC. This codes for CASSLGRQGEDYGYTF.

The J gene is TRBJ2-7, the V gene TRBV18; 7 bases are a match to TRBD1. The V and J ends lost 6 bases and 4 bases, in that order; junction bases with no gene match: 12. This CDR3 comprises 15 residues. The V gene's germline CDR1 is KGHSH and CDR2 LQKENI. CDR3 nucleotides: TGTGCCAGCTCCAAGAAGGACAGGACCGCTTACGAGCAGTACTTC. Protein: CASSKKDRTAYEQYF.